This TCR beta chain emerged from a study of blood T cell repertoires in COVID-19. Across under 25 US areas, participants ranged in age from about 18 to 90 years. The study counted Cohort 3 donors as recovered given two negative PCRs, clearance, or symptom resolution. Only in-frame clones appear in the TCRdb table, and some are missing; sequencing was by immunoSEQ multiplex PCR. Among fewer than 400,000 clones listed, 80% to 90% were seen once. The CDR3 covers 15 residues. From germline, CDR1 is ENHRY and CDR2 SYGVKD. V dropped 5 bases and J dropped 0 bases, with 11 bases sitting between them. This TCR derives from a man aged 25-45 years who had recovered from COVID-19. The V call is TRBV10-3, the J call TRBJ1-3; D might be TRBD1 (5 bases). Sequenced sample: PBMCs or T cells enriched from blood (not recorded which). The CDR3 region is CAISPGQLSGNTIYF. The CDR3 region has the DNA TGTGCCATCAGTCCAGGGCAACTCTCTGGAAACACCATATATTTT.